These 19 T cell receptor beta chains were all obtained from the same sample, sequenced in a study of molecular identifiers for immune sequencing clone quantification. One entry per CDR3 protein, called by TCRdb with MiXCR from the PCR reads. This table holds nearly 650,000 distinct CDR3 sequences, 25% found once. Sequencing was done on a sample of naive CD8+ T cells from blood, with Jurkat cell RNA spiked in. This sample's subset: FACS-sorted CD8+CD4-CCR7+CD45RA+ naive T cells. Receptor source: a human donor in good health. Some libraries in this study had Jurkat cell RNA spiked in.

This clonotype was observed a few times. The V call is TRBV5-4, the J call TRBJ2-7, with D perhaps TRBD2 (6 bases). The length of the CDR3 is 14 residues. Trimming shortened V by 4 bases and J by 3 bases, and 14 bases separated the two germline ends. CDR1 and CDR2 from the germline V gene are SGHNT and YYREEE (reference sequence). Here the CDR3 reads CASSASGTYYEQYF. CDR3 in DNA: TGTGCCAGCAGCGCCTCCGGGACTTACTACGAGCAGTACTTC.

This clonotype was counted many times. The chain employs TRBV3-1 and TRBJ1-1; tentative D call: TRBD1 (5 bases). CDR3 length: 18 residues. Trimming stripped 0 bases from V and 4 bases from J, with 21 bases between. CDR1 and CDR2 (germline): LGHDT, YNNKEL (reference sequence). CDR3 in amino acids: CASSQDSGTSRGSTEAFF. The CDR3 nucleotides read TGTGCCAGCAGCCAAGACAGTGGCACCTCGAGGGGAAGCACTGAAGCTTTCTTT.

This clonotype was seen ten or more times. The chain has TRBV5-6 and TRBJ1-1; 9 bases match TRBD1. Trimming cost V 2 bases and J 3 bases; bases outside gene matches: 8. The CDR3 is 16 residues long. Germline-derived CDR1 and CDR2 are SGHDT and YYEEEE. CDR3 protein: CASSLITGGADTEAFF. CDR3 coding DNA: TGTGCCAGCAGCTTAATTACAGGGGGCGCGGACACTGAAGCTTTCTTT.

In regard to this clonotype: At one end, the junction sequence differs from germline, possibly due to a read error. The chain carries TRBV4-3 and TRBJ2-7; 7 bases are a match to TRBD1. Germline V gives CDR1 LGHNA, CDR2 YSLEER. The CDR3 runs to 15 residues. The CDR3 DNA reads as TGCGCCAGCAGCCAAGATAGGGGGCTATTTTACGAGCAGTGCTTC. Translation gives CASSQDRGLFYEQCF.

This clonotype was seen only a few times. The genes are TRBV20-1 and TRBJ2-7, with 9 positions matching TRBD2. The CDR3 is made up of 14 amino acids. The germline V gene has CDR1 DFQATT and CDR2 SNEGSKA (reference sequence). V shed 6 bases, J shed 3 bases, and the junction held 9 bases outside the gene matches. The CDR3 nucleotides read TGCAGTGCCATTAGACTAGCGGTAAACTACGAGCAGTACTTC. Residues: CSAIRLAVNYEQYF.

The V and J genes are TRBV6-4 and TRBJ2-7; D gene ambiguous. Germline V gene lookup returns CDR1 MRHNA and CDR2 SNTAGT. The V gene lost 4 bases and the J gene lost 5 bases, with 9 bases spanning the gap. There are 12 residues in the CDR3. CDR3 nucleotide sequence: TGTGCCAGCAGTGCTAGGTTGGACGAGCAGTACTTC. Protein sequence: CASSARLDEQYF.

The chain employs TRBV4-1 and TRBJ1-1; D gene uncertain. The ends were cut back, 1 base at V and 5 bases at J, with 8 bases in the middle. CDR1 is MGHRA, CDR2 YSYEKL, per germline. This CDR3 is built from 13 residues. Here the CDR3 DNA reads TGCGCCAGCAGCCAAGGGCACAGTACTGAAGCTTTCTTT. The encoded protein is CASSQGHSTEAFF.

This clonotype was seen only a few times. This chain connects TRBV4-3 to TRBJ2-5; TRBD1 aligns across 7 bases. Trimming at V came to 1 base and at J to 2 bases, leaving 10 bases not matched to a gene. This CDR3 region has 17 residues. Germline loops: CDR1 LGHNA, CDR2 YSLEER. CDR3 sequence (DNA): TGCGCCAGCAGCCAAGCTCCGTATGGGACAGTTCAAGAGACCCAGTACTTC. Residues: CASSQAPYGTVQETQYF.

The sample holds many counts of this clonotype. The V and J genes are TRBV7-9 and TRBJ2-5; D is perhaps TRBD1 or TRBD2 (5 bases each). The V end was cut by 1 base, the J end by 4 bases, with 10 bases between. This CDR3 comprises 14 residues. The germline V gene has CDR1 SEHNR and CDR2 FQNEAQ (reference sequence). CDR3 nucleotides: TGTGCCAGCAGCTTAGGGGGCGGGCGAGAGACCCAGTACTTC. Its translation is CASSLGGGRETQYF.

This clonotype was seen a few times. The chain links TRBV7-2 to TRBJ2-7; 10 bases align to TRBD1. Germline loops: CDR1 SGHTA, CDR2 FQGNSA. V lost 3 bases, J lost 6 bases, and 5 bases stayed unmatched. The CDR3 is made up of 14 amino acids. CDR3 region: CASSLTGGGSEQYF. CDR3 coding DNA: TGTGCCAGCAGCTTGACAGGGGGCGGGAGCGAGCAGTACTTC.

This clonotype was counted between two and nine times. J is TRBJ1-4 and V is TRBV12-3 or TRBV12-4; D is perhaps TRBD1 (6 bases). The CDR3 has 13 residues. V was pared by 2 bases and J by 8 bases, with 9 bases between. This CDR3 reads CASSLNQGEKLFF. The CDR3 DNA reads TGTGCCAGCAGTTTAAACCAGGGGGAAAAACTGTTTTTT.

Comment on this clonotype: The final CDR3 position lacks the conserved phenylalanine or tryptophan, pointing to a likely read error. This chain uses TRBV6-5 with TRBJ2-7, with D maybe TRBD2 (5 bases). The V end lost 2 bases, the J end lost 4 bases, and 12 bases lay between the germline ends. CDR3 size: 14 residues. CDR1 MNHEY and CDR2 SVGAGI come from the germline V gene. The CDR3 coding sequence is TGTGCCAGCAGTTACGCGGGTCCGGGATACGAGCAGTACATC. Translated, it gives CASSYAGPGYEQYI.

This clonotype appeared many times. CDR3 sequence reads: CASSSGDTGQPQHF. The CDR3 DNA follows: TGTGCCAGCAGTTCAGGGGACACGGGGCAGCCCCAGCATTTT. The rearrangement links TRBV12-3 or TRBV12-4 to TRBJ1-5, with D perhaps matching TRBD1 (6 bases). The CDR3 runs to 14 residues. Trimming stripped 4 bases from V and 7 bases from J, with 14 bases between.

This clonotype was picked up many times. The V gene is TRBV24-1, the J gene TRBJ2-3, with 15 bases fitting TRBD2. Germline V lookup: CDR1 KGHDR, CDR2 SFDVKD. CDR3 length: 19 amino acids. V gave up 0 bases and J gave up 7 bases; unmatched junction bases: 10. The CDR3 loop is CATSDLVAPGLAGGHTQYF. The CDR3 region has the DNA TGTGCCACCAGTGATTTGGTGGCTCCGGGACTAGCGGGAGGACATACGCAGTATTTT.

This clonotype was observed at least ten times. This sequence joins TRBV29-1 and TRBJ2-1; D call uncertain. The CDR3 has 15 residues. The V end lost 1 base, the J end lost 0 bases, and 10 bases lay between the germline ends. Germline CDR1 and CDR2: SQVTM and ANQGSEA. The CDR3 protein is CSVEGQESSYNEQFF. CDR3 DNA sequence: TGCAGCGTTGAAGGTCAGGAGAGCTCCTACAATGAGCAGTTCTTC.

In this sample, this clonotype turned up many times. J is TRBJ2-1 and V is TRBV7-6, with TRBD2 matching 7 bases. The CDR3 totals 18 residues. The germline gives CDR1 SGHVS, CDR2 FNYEAQ. V shed 1 base and J 9 bases; nucleotides not matched to a gene: 18. The DNA for the CDR3 is TGTGCCAGCAGCTTAGACCGCCCAGAGGGACCGGGAGGTACTGAGCAGTTCTTC. Translated: CASSLDRPEGPGGTEQFF.

This clonotype appeared many times. The chain carries TRBV20-1 and TRBJ1-5; 8 positions match TRBD1. Germline V gives CDR1 DFQATT, CDR2 SNEGSKA (reference sequence). The CDR3 totals 15 residues. J gave up 0 bases and V 1 base, and 2 bases lay outside the gene matches. This chain's CDR3 is CSARVTGDSNQPQHF. In DNA, the CDR3 is TGCAGTGCTAGAGTGACAGGGGATAGCAATCAGCCCCAGCATTTT.

The genes are TRBV10-2 and TRBJ1-1; weak D call: TRBD1 (6 bases). Between the trimmed V and J ends, which lost 5 bases and 0 bases, there was a span of 16 bases. The V gene's germline CDR1 is WSHSY and CDR2 SAAADI. This CDR3 has 16 residues. CDR3 sequence: CASSQGPPGLNTEAFF. In DNA form, the CDR3 reads TGCGCCAGCAGTCAGGGGCCGCCCGGCCTGAACACTGAAGCTTTCTTT.

There are a few counts of this clonotype. The genes are TRBV19 and TRBJ1-5; D is unresolved. Between the trimmed V and J ends, which lost 3 bases and 9 bases, there was a span of 15 bases. The V gene's germline CDR1 is LNHDA and CDR2 SQIVND (reference sequence). CDR3 length: 14 amino acids. CDR3 nucleotides: TGTGCCAGTAGTATTCTTGCGACTCCAGGGCCCCAGCATTTT. Its translation: CASSILATPGPQHF. Full variable domain (missing parts from reference TRBV19 and TRBJ1-5): DGGITQSPKYLFRKEGQNVTLSCEQNLNHDAMYWYRQDPGQGLRLIYYSQIVNDFQKGDIAEGYSVSREKKESFPLTVTSAQKNPTAFYLCASSILATPGPQHFGDGTRLSIL.